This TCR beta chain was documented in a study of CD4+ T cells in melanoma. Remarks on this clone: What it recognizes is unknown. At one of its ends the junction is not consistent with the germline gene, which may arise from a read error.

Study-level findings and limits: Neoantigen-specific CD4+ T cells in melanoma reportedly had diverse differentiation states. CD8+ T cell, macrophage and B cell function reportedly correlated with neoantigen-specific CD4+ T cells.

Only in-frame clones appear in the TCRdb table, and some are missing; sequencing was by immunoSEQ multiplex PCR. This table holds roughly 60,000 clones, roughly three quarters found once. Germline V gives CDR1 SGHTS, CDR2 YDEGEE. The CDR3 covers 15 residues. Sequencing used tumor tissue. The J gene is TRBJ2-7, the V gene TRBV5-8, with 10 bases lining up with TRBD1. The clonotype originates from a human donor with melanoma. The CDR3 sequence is CASSQGTGVAYEQYF. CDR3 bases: TGCGCCAGCAGCCAAGGGACAGGGGTAGCCTACGAGCAGTACTTC.